The T cell receptor beta chain described here comes from a study of blood T cell repertoires in COVID-19 (dated by TCRdb to about 2020). Context from the whole study: Samples covering the acute and convalescent phases of COVID-19 were provided by collaborators in the United States, Italy and Spain. Samples came from the ongoing ImmuneRACE study (first 160 participants) plus 1,254 subjects from 6 global collaborators. The prospective study material was composed of cDNA or gDNA derived from T cells, B-cell-depleted T cells, or PBMCs. A freely available public database, intended as a resource for researchers studying the immune response to SARS-CoV-2, is where the repertoires were released. Nearly every sample came with metadata listing a de-identified subject ID, COVID-19 status, age in years and sex. The dataset comprised deeply sampled blood TCRbeta repertoires from subjects exposed to, actively infected with, or recovered from COVID-19. HLA class I and class II types, where available, came from metadata supplied by the sample provider rather than from assay-based typing. Beyond this particular receptor, the publication reports: How much clinical and demographic metadata was included differed by source and by participant, and the metadata was provided uncurated.

For this clone: Its antigen target is currently unknown. No base qualities exist here, and no much larger clone lies one base off it.

TCRbeta CDR3 regions were amplified from genomic DNA using the immunoSEQ Assay, a bias-controlled multiplex PCR. On the study's bioinformatics: The number of nucleated cells in each sample was estimated from the amplification of reference gene primers within the assay. To quantify the absolute abundance of each unique TCRbeta CDR3 rearrangement, sequence reads were collapsed and filtered. For each sample, productive Simpson clonality was calculated as the square root of Simpson's diversity index across productive rearrangements. Here the immuneACCESS table is served through TCRdb, limited to in-frame sequences with V and J called. Missing clones are a known gap in these copies; in checked studies unresolved V genes cover under half, and the rest lacks a known reason. That table supplies the V and J calls and clone size; D and trimming were determined from the DNA. The sample profile shows some 260,000 clones; approximately 86% of them were found once. The leading ten clones occupy about 0.7% of the sample.

Unmatched junction bases come to 4, with V trimmed by 6 bases and J by 4 bases. From the cysteine through the phenylalanine, the CDR3 covers 14 amino acids. Only the CDR3 part of the read is kept: 42 bases, read in frame from the first base. Sequences MNHEY (CDR1) and SVGAGI (CDR2) are obtained from the germline V gene. Collaborating institutions collected whole blood in K2EDTA tubes following their own protocols. For TCRbeta analysis, collaborators shipped samples in one of three forms: frozen whole blood, isolated PBMCs, or DNA extracted from either of those sample types. This TCR derives from a human donor in a cohort sampled during active COVID-19. The V and J genes are TRBV6-5 and TRBJ1-5, with TRBD1 identical over 9 junction bases. The sequencing sample was made of peripheral blood. The CDR3 reads CASRAGTGNQPQHF. The nucleotides read TGTGCCAGCAGGGCCGGGACAGGGAATCAGCCCCAGCATTTT.